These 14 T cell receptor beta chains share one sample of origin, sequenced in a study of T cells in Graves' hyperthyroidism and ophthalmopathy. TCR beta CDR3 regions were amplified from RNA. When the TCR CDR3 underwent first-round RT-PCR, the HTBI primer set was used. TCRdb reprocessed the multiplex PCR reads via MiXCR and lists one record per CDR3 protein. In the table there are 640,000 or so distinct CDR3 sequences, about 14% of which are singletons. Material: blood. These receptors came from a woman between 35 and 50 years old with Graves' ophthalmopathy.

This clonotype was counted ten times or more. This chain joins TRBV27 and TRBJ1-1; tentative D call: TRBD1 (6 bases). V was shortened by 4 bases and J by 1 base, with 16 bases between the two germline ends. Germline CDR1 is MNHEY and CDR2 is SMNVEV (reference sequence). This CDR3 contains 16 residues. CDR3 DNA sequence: TGTGCCAGCAGTTCGACAGGAGTTGAGCCGAACACTGAAGCTTTCTTT. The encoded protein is CASSSTGVEPNTEAFF.

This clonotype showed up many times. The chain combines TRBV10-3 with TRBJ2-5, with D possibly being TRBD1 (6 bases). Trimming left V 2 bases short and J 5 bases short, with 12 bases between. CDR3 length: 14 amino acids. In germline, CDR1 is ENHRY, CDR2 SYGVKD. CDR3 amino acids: CAISEPGQRETQYF. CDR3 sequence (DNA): TGTGCCATCAGTGAGCCGGGACAACGGGAGACCCAGTACTTC.

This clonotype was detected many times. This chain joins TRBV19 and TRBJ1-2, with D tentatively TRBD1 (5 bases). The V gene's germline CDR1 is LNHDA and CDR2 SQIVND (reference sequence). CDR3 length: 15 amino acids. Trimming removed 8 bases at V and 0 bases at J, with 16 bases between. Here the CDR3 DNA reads TGTGCCAGTCGACCTTCAGGGTCGGCTAACTATGGCTACACCTTC. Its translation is CASRPSGSANYGYTF.

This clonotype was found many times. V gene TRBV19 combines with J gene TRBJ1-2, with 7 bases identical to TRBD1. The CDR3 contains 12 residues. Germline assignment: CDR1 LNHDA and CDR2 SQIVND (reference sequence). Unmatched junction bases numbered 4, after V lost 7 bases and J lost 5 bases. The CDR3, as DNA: TGTGCCAGTACCCCGACAGGGTATGGCTACACCTTC. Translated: CASTPTGYGYTF.

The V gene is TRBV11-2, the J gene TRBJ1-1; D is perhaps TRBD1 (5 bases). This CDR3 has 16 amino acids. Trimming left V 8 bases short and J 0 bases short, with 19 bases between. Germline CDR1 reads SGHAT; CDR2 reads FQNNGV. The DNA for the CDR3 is TGTGCCAGCTCCGGGGGACGGCCTAGCATGAACACTGAAGCTTTCTTT. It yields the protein CASSGGRPSMNTEAFF.

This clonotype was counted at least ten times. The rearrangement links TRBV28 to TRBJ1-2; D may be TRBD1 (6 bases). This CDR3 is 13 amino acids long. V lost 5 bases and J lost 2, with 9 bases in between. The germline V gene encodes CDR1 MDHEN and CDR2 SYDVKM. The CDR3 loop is CASSPQGNYGYTF. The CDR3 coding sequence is TGTGCCAGCAGTCCGCAGGGGAACTATGGCTACACCTTC.

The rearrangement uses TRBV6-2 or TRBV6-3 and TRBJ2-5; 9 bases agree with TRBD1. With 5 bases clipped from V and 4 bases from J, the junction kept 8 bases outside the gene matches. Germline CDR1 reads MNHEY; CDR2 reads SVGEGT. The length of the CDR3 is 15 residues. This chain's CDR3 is CASSPGTGILETQYF. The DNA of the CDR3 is TGTGCCAGCAGTCCGGGGACAGGGATATTAGAGACCCAGTACTTC.

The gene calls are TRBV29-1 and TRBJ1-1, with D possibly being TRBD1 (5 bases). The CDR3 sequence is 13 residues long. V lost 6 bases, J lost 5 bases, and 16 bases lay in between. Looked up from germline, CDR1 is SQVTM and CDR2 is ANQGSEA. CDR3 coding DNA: TGCAGCGTCAAGGACACGGGGGGTACTGAAGCTTTCTTT. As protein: CSVKDTGGTEAFF. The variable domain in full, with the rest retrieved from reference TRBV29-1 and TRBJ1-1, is SAVISQKPSRDICQRGTSLTIQCQVDSQVTMMFWYRQQPGQSLTLIATANQGSEATYESGFVIDKFPISRPNLTFSTLTVSNMSPEDSSIYLCSVKDTGGTEAFFGQGTRLTVV.

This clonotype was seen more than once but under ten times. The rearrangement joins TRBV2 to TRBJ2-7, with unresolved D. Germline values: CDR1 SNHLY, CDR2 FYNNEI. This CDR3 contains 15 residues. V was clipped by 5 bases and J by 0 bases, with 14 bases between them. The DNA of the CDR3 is TGTGCCAGCAGTTCCATCACGGGCCGCTCCTACGAGCAGTACTTC. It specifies CASSSITGRSYEQYF.

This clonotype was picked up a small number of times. The DNA for the CDR3 is TGTGCCAGCAGCCCTGGACATCTCCAGGAGCTGTTTTTT. Its translation: CASSPGHLQELFF. V and J are TRBV7-9 and TRBJ2-2, with D perhaps TRBD1 (5 bases). CDR1 is SEHNR, CDR2 FQNEAQ, per germline (reference sequence). V dropped 5 bases and J dropped 10 bases, with 14 bases sitting between them. The CDR3 length is 13 residues.

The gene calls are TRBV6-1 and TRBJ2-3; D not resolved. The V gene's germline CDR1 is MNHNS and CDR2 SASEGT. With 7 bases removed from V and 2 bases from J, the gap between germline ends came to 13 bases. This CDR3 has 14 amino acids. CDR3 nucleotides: TGTGCCAGCAAACCCATGGGTAACACAGATACGCAGTATTTT. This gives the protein CASKPMGNTDTQYF.

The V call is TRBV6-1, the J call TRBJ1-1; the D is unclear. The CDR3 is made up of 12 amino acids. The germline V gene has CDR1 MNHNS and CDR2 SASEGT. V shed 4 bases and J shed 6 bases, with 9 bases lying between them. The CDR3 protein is CASSVGRAEAFF. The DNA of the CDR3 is TGTGCCAGCAGTGTGGGGAGGGCTGAAGCTTTCTTT.

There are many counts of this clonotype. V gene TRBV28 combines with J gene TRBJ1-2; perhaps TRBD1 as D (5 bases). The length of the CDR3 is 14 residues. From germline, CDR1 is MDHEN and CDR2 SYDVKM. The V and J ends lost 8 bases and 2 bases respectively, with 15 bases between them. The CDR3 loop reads CASLDIFRNYGYTF. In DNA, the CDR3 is TGTGCCAGCTTGGACATATTTAGGAACTATGGCTACACCTTC.

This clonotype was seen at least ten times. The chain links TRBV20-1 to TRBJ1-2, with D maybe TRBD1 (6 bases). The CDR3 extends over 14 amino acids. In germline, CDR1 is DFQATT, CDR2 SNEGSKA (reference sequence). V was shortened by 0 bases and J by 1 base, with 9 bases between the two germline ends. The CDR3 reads CSAREGRGNYGYTF. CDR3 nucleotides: TGCAGTGCTAGAGAGGGCAGGGGTAACTATGGCTACACCTTC.